This T cell receptor beta chain emerged from a study of T cell responses to AZD1222 COVID-19 vaccine. Repertoires were generated with immunoSEQ multiplex PCR, while TCRdb's copy carries only in-frame clones and drops some. There are more than 110,000 clones in the sample; over 80% occur only once, and 2.5% to 4% lies in the top ten. As concerns this clone: Antigen unknown.

V was clipped by 8 bases and J by 0 bases, with 23 bases between them. Germline-derived CDR1 and CDR2 are MGHDK and SYGVNS. CDR3 length equals 18 residues. General study results and limits: Close to half of all spike-specific TCRs reportedly target regions of the variants that are unmutated.

This sequence joins TRBV25-1 and TRBJ1-5; D is perhaps TRBD1 (6 bases). This TCR was sampled from an adult who received the AZD1222 COVID-19 vaccine. Sequences were derived from peripheral blood, sampled 28 days after the second AZD1222 dose. This CDR3 reads CASAPPRGQGGSNQPQHF. In nucleotides, the CDR3 is TGTGCCAGCGCTCCTCCTCGGGGGCAGGGCGGTAGCAATCAGCCCCAGCATTTT.